This T cell receptor (beta chain) was identified in a study of CD8 T cells in Susac syndrome. Study-level background: Over five sequenced Susac syndrome patients had clinically active disease, while eight or nine were in remission.

Germline assignment: CDR1 SGDLS and CDR2 YYNGEE. This CDR3 is built from 16 residues. After removal of 4 bases from V and 3 bases from J, the junction contained 7 bases not matched to a gene. Sequencing of TCR beta was undertaken in CD8+ and CD4+ T cells derived from blood. Notes on this clonotype: Its antigen is not identified.

Overall study findings and caveats: In Susac syndrome, CD4+ T cell repertoires lacked any clonal expansion.

Reverse transcription used roughly 0.45 to 1 ug RNA and random hexamers. The TCR beta CDR3 was amplified by immunoSEQ multiplex PCR across 54 Vbeta, 13 Jbeta. TCRdb ran MiXCR on the immunoSEQ multiplex PCR reads and lists one entry per CDR3 protein. The table shows 130,000 to 150,000 distinct CDR3 sequences, with roughly 95% occurring only once. This TCR came from a human donor with Susac syndrome. Sequencing used CD4+ T cells from PBMCs. This sequence joins TRBV9 and TRBJ2-1; 10 bases are a match to TRBD2. CDR3 DNA sequence: TGTGCCAGCAGCCCCCAAGCGGGGGGGTTCTACAATGAGCAGTTCTTC. This translates into CASSPQAGGFYNEQFF.